Listed here is a single TCR beta chain. CDR3 length: 18 residues. Germline assignment: CDR1 GTSNPN and CDR2 SVGIG (reference sequence). Trimming took 3 bases from V and 9 from J; bases not matched to a gene: 19. The data originate from a study of CD8 T cells in Susac syndrome. It was with random hexamers that 0.5 to 1 ug RNA was reverse transcribed. TCRdb used MiXCR to reprocess the immunoSEQ multiplex PCR reads, holding one entry per CDR3 protein. Of a few hundred thousand distinct CDR3 sequences listed, about 95% are singletons. The TCR originated in a human donor with multiple sclerosis. The sequenced sample consisted of CD4+ T cells from PBMCs. The chain links TRBV30 to TRBJ2-7, with 14 bases identical to TRBD2. CDR3 nucleotide sequence: TGTGCCTGGAGCGCCATGACTAGCGGGGGGGGACAAGGGTATCGGCAGTACTTC. Translating gives CAWSAMTSGGGQGYRQYF.